This T cell receptor (beta chain) came from a study of T cells in Graves' hyperthyroidism and ophthalmopathy. Findings and limits, study-wide: Within blood appeared most thyroid clonotypes that had expanded above 0.001.

This clonotype was detected a few times. No antigen is known for it. Patients were aged 18 to 65, had disease duration under 2 months, and had newly diagnosed hyperthyroidism. Used for diagnoses were clinical symptoms, serum thyroxine and TRAb, thyroid ultrasound and orbital computed tomography. What was amplified from RNA transcripts were TCR beta CDR3 regions. An initial round of RT-PCR targeting the TCR CDR3 relied on the HTBI primer set. TCRdb used MiXCR to reprocess the multiplex PCR reads, holding one entry per CDR3 protein. In the table there are hundreds of thousands of distinct CDR3 sequences, approximately 13% of which are singletons. This CDR3 is 13 amino acids long. With 5 bases removed from V and 0 bases from J, the gap between germline ends came to 8 bases. Germline values: CDR1 DFQATT, CDR2 SNEGSKA (reference sequence).

This sequence was found in a young woman with Graves' hyperthyroidism. The rearrangement uses TRBV20-1 and TRBJ1-5; D is possibly TRBD1 (5 bases). Sample: blood. CDR3 amino acids: CSAARASNQPQHF. CDR3 DNA: TGCAGTGCTGCCAGGGCTAGCAATCAGCCCCAGCATTTT.